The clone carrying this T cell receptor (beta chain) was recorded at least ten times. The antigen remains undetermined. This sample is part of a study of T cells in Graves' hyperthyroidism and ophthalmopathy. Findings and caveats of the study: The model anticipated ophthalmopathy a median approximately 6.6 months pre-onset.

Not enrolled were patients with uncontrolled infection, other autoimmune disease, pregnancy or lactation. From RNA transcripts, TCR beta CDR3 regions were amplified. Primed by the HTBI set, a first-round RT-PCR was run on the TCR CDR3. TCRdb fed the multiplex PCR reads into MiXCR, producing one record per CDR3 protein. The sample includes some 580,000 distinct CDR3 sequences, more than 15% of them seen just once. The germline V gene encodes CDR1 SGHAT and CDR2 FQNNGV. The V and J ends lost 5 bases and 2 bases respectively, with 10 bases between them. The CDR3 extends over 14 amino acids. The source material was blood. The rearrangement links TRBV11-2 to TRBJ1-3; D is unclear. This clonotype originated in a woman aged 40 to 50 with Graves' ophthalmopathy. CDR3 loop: CASSPQPAGNTIYF. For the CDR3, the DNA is TGTGCCAGCAGCCCCCAGCCAGCTGGAAACACCATATATTTT.